This record looks at one T cell receptor beta chain sequence and its context. The sample is drawn from a study of identical twins. The CDR3 has 14 residues. Between the trimmed V and J ends, which lost 6 bases and 8 bases, there was a span of 19 bases. Each CDR3 protein is one row after TCRdb ran MiXCR on the 5' RACE reads. The data hold about 470,000 distinct CDR3 sequences, with roughly 24% observed a single time. Separately, the same data were catalogued under a study of T cells expressing NK-cell markers. That source notes: Sorted CD3+CD56-NKG2C+, CD3+CD56+NKG2C- and CD3+CD56+NKG2C+ T cells were the source of the TCR beta repertoires.

Sequenced input: CD4+ T cells sorted from blood. The clonotype originates from a young woman in good health. The V and J genes are TRBV12-3 or TRBV12-4 and TRBJ1-2; a possible D gene is TRBD1 (6 bases). In DNA form, the CDR3 reads TGTGCCAGCAGCCCTACCCTTACAGGGAACGGCTACACCTTC. As protein: CASSPTLTGNGYTF.